Shown below are 16 T cell receptor beta chains from a single sample sequenced in a study of T cell responses to AZD1222 COVID-19 vaccine (dated by TCRdb to 2020 to 2022). What the time point label conveys for this sample: about 28 days (+/-7) after the second vaccine dose. Libraries came from the immunoSEQ multiplex PCR assay. This immuneACCESS table, as held by TCRdb, lists in-frame sequences with V and J called but not all clones. Of the missing ones, under half trace to an unresolved V gene in checked studies; the others have no known cause. The sample data list fewer than 100,000 clones, and approximately 90% of these were observed just once. The ten largest make up roughly 10% of the sample. This sample comprised peripheral blood, obtained 28 days after the second AZD1222 dose. Every receptor here comes from an adult who received the AZD1222 COVID-19 vaccine.

The rearrangement uses TRBV6-2 or TRBV6-3 and TRBJ1-6; unclear D gene. V was shortened by 2 bases and J by 0 bases, with 8 bases between the two germline ends. CDR3 length equals 16 residues. Germline V gives CDR1 MNHEY, CDR2 SVGEGT. The CDR3: CASSYPGLSYNSPLHF. The CDR3 DNA reads as TGTGCCAGCAGTTACCCAGGACTCTCCTATAATTCACCCCTCCACTTT.

This rearrangement joins TRBV20-1 to TRBJ1-2; 7 bases agree with TRBD1. The CDR3 runs to 13 residues. Trimming took 3 bases from V and 8 from J; bases not matched to a gene: 9. Germline V lookup: CDR1 DFQATT, CDR2 SNEGSKA (reference sequence). The CDR3 DNA is TGCAGTGCTAGTGAAACAGGGGTGAGGGGCTACACCTTC. Its protein product is CSASETGVRGYTF.

The V call is TRBV11-1, the J call TRBJ2-7, with 8 bases aligning to TRBD1. Losses at the gene ends were 5 bases for V and 6 bases for J; bases not matched to a gene: 6. The germline CDR1 and CDR2 sequences are SGHAT and FQDESV (reference sequence). The CDR3 totals 13 residues. CDR3 DNA: TGTGCCAGCAGCACTACCACAGGGGGCGAGCAGTACTTC. Amino acid sequence: CASSTTTGGEQYF.

The V gene is TRBV29-1, the J gene TRBJ2-3; 8 nucleotides align to TRBD1. This CDR3 has 11 amino acids. Per germline, CDR1 SQVTM and CDR2 ANQGSEA. The junction had 6 bases not matched to a gene; V was cut back by 6 bases and J by 10 bases. CDR3 region: CSVGGTGPQYF. The CDR3 nucleotides are TGCAGCGTAGGAGGGACAGGCCCGCAGTATTTT.

The J gene is TRBJ1-2, the V gene TRBV27; TRBD1 might be the D (5 bases). Germline loops: CDR1 MNHEY, CDR2 SMNVEV (reference sequence). Trimming took 8 bases from V and 5 from J, leaving 9 bases between them. The CDR3 totals 11 residues. DNA of the CDR3: TGTGCCAGCGGTGGGGGTTATGGCTACACCTTC. It encodes CASGGGYGYTF.

The chain joins TRBV6-4 to TRBJ1-1; TRBD1 agrees at 8 bases. The CDR3 length is 12 residues. From germline, CDR1 is MRHNA and CDR2 SNTAGT. The V segment lost 2 bases and the J segment 10 bases; nucleotides outside the gene matches: 3. The CDR3 coding sequence is TGTGCCAGCAGTGACAGACAGGGGAGAGCTTTCTTT. Translating gives CASSDRQGRAFF.

The rearrangement uses TRBV6-5 and TRBJ1-1; no clear D gene. CDR1 and CDR2 (germline): MNHEY, SVGAGI. The V end was cut by 6 bases, the J end by 4 bases, with 18 bases between. The CDR3 is 15 amino acids. The CDR3 here is CASRDESSGGTEAFF. Here the CDR3 DNA reads TGTGCCAGCAGAGACGAGTCGTCTGGAGGCACTGAAGCTTTCTTT.

This chain connects TRBV4-3 to TRBJ1-2; no definite D call. This CDR3 has 12 residues. V lost 1 base and J lost 2, with 2 bases in between. The V gene's germline CDR1 is LGHNA and CDR2 YSLEER. The CDR3 here is CASSQGNYGYTF. CDR3 in DNA: TGCGCCAGCAGCCAAGGCAACTATGGCTACACCTTC.

The chain employs TRBV6-5 and TRBJ2-3; D is ambiguous. V gave up 8 bases and J gave up 2 bases, with 17 bases separating them. Germline CDR1 is MNHEY and CDR2 is SVGAGI. The CDR3 sequence is 15 residues long. This chain's CDR3 is CASRQLPKNTDTQYF. The CDR3 nucleotides read TGTGCCAGCCGTCAGCTACCTAAGAACACAGATACGCAGTATTTT.

The chain has TRBV5-4 and TRBJ1-4; D is possibly TRBD1 (6 bases). In germline, CDR1 is SGHNT, CDR2 YYREEE (reference sequence). Trimming took 2 bases from V and 4 from J, leaving 12 bases between them. This CDR3 is built from 15 residues. CDR3 region: CASSFGGQGNEKLFF. The DNA for the CDR3 is TGTGCCAGCAGCTTTGGGGGGCAGGGTAATGAAAAACTGTTTTTT.

The chain links TRBV6-5 to TRBJ1-4, with TRBD1 as a possible D gene (5 bases). Looked up from germline, CDR1 is MNHEY and CDR2 is SVGAGI. This CDR3 contains 16 residues. V lost 4 bases to trimming and J lost 2 bases, with 14 bases between them. The CDR3 region is CASSLQVIGTNEKLFF. In DNA, the CDR3 is TGTGCCAGCAGTTTACAGGTTATTGGGACTAATGAAAAACTGTTTTTT.

The DNA of the CDR3 is TGCGCCAGCAGCCGGGGGGGCCAGTACGCAGATACGCAGTATTTT. Protein: CASSRGGQYADTQYF. This chain connects TRBV4-3 to TRBJ2-3; tentatively, D is TRBD2 (7 bases). The CDR3 is made up of 15 amino acids. The V gene's germline CDR1 is LGHNA and CDR2 YSLEER. Trimming took off 4 bases at V and 4 bases at J, with 15 bases between the two ends.

The chain links TRBV6-6 to TRBJ1-4, with D maybe TRBD1 (5 bases). Germline CDR1 MNHNY, CDR2 SVGAGI (reference sequence). The CDR3 length is 13 residues. V was pared by 6 bases and J by 4 bases, with 9 bases between. In DNA form, the CDR3 reads TGTGCCAGCAGCCAGGGCCTTAATGAAAAACTGTTTTTT. It encodes CASSQGLNEKLFF.

This clone was counted once. The chain has TRBV4-3 and TRBJ2-7; the D gene is possibly TRBD2 (6 bases). Germline V gives CDR1 LGHNA, CDR2 YSLEER. V was cut by 0 bases and J by 2 bases, with 11 bases left in between. The CDR3 consists of 15 residues. Written as DNA, the CDR3 is TGCGCCAGCAGCCAAGACTGGGGGACTCCCTACGAGCAGTACTTC. Residues: CASSQDWGTPYEQYF.

The chain combines TRBV6-6 with TRBJ1-5; D is unresolved. The germline gives CDR1 MNHNY, CDR2 SVGAGI (reference sequence). CDR3 length equals 14 residues. V was trimmed by 7 bases and J by 0 bases, leaving 10 bases between them. The CDR3 nucleotides are TGTGCCAGCATTTATGCTAATAGCAATCAGCCCCAGCATTTT. As protein: CASIYANSNQPQHF.

This chain uses TRBV7-2 with TRBJ2-2; 9 nucleotides match TRBD2. The CDR3 contains 16 residues. From germline, CDR1 is SGHTA and CDR2 FQGNSA. J lost 2 bases, V lost 2 bases, and 3 bases had no gene match. In DNA, the CDR3 is TGTGCCAGCAGCTTACAGGGACTAGCCAACACCGGGGAGCTGTTTTTT. Amino acid sequence: CASSLQGLANTGELFF.